A single sample gave rise to the 7 T cell receptor beta chains below, sequenced in a study of cytomegalovirus exposure and HLA in healthy donors. PCR employed 60 Vbeta and 13 Jbeta primers. Repertoires were generated with immunoSEQ multiplex PCR, while TCRdb's copy carries only in-frame clones and drops some. The sample records over 150,000 clones, around 73% being singletons. What was sequenced was PBMCs. The receptors were sampled from a woman in her 30s in good health and CMV-seronegative.

The CDR3 here is CASSLRTSGGETQYF. The CDR3 DNA reads TGTGCCAGCAGCTTGAGGACTAGCGGGGGAGAGACCCAGTACTTC. The rearrangement uses TRBV7-6 and TRBJ2-5; TRBD2 aligns across 13 bases. Germline lookup yields CDR1 SGHVS and CDR2 FNYEAQ. This CDR3 comprises 15 residues. V lost 3 bases and J lost 4; bases outside the gene matches: 2.

V and J are TRBV19 and TRBJ2-2, with 11 bases fitting TRBD2. V was clipped by 7 bases and J by 6 bases; unmatched bases: 7. CDR3 length: 15 residues. CDR1 LNHDA and CDR2 SQIVND come from the germline V gene (reference sequence). The CDR3 region has the DNA TGTGCCAGTACCCATAGCGGGAGGGCCCCCGGGGAGCTGTTTTTT. It translates to CASTHSGRAPGELFF.

The chain links TRBV20-1 to TRBJ1-1, with TRBD1 as a possible D gene (5 bases). V gave up 6 bases and J gave up 8 bases, with 13 bases separating them. The length of the CDR3 is 11 residues. Germline-derived CDR1 and CDR2 are DFQATT and SNEGSKA (reference sequence). The CDR3, as DNA: TGCAGTGCCCCGTGGGGGGACGAAGCTTTCTTT. Encoded protein: CSAPWGDEAFF.

This clone was seen a handful of times. This chain joins TRBV5-6 and TRBJ1-1; D not resolved. Germline-derived CDR1 and CDR2 are SGHDT and YYEEEE. Trimming left V 3 bases short and J 1 base short, with 7 bases between. The CDR3 spans 13 residues. CDR3 loop: CASSSPGNTEAFF. The CDR3 region has the DNA TGTGCCAGCAGCTCCCCGGGGAACACTGAAGCTTTCTTT.

The chain joins TRBV5-1 to TRBJ2-1; 7 bases map to TRBD1. After removal of 2 bases from V and 0 bases from J, the junction contained 5 bases not matched to a gene. The CDR3 sequence is 16 residues long. Germline CDR1 reads SGHRS; CDR2 reads YFSETQ. CDR3 residues: CASSLGGLGSYNEQFF. CDR3 sequence (DNA): TGCGCCAGCAGCTTAGGGGGCCTGGGCTCCTACAATGAGCAGTTCTTC.

This sequence joins TRBV9 and TRBJ2-1, with 8 positions matching TRBD2. Germline V lookup: CDR1 SGDLS, CDR2 YYNGEE. V shed 2 bases and J 7 bases; nucleotides not matched to a gene: 8. The CDR3 spans 15 residues. The chain's CDR3 is CASSVRSGGRNEQFF. In DNA form, the CDR3 reads TGTGCCAGCAGCGTGAGGAGCGGGGGCAGGAATGAGCAGTTCTTC.

The gene calls are TRBV6-1 and TRBJ1-5; D not resolved. CDR1 and CDR2 from the germline V gene are MNHNS and SASEGT. The CDR3 length is 13 residues. Trimming stripped 6 bases from V and 5 bases from J, with 11 bases between. CDR3 loop: CASRGNQDQPQHF. The CDR3 bases are TGTGCCAGCAGGGGTAACCAGGATCAGCCCCAGCATTTT.